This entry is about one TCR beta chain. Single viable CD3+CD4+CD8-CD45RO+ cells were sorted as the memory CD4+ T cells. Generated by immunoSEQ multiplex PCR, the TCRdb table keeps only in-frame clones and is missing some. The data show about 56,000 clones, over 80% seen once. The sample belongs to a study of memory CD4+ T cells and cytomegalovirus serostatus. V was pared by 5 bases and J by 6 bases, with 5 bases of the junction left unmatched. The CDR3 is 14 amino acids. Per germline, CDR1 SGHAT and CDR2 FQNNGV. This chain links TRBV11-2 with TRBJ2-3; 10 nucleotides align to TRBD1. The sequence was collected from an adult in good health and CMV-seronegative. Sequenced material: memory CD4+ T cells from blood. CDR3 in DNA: TGTGCCAGCAGCCCGACAGGGGGCATCGATACGCAGTATTTT. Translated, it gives CASSPTGGIDTQYF.